This is a list of T cell receptor beta chains from one sample in a study of cytomegalovirus exposure and HLA in healthy donors. Repertoires were generated with immunoSEQ multiplex PCR, while TCRdb's copy carries only in-frame clones and drops some. Among under 150,000 clones, around 60% were seen once, and the ten largest hold about 9.1%. Sequenced material: PBMCs. These receptor sequences come from a man aged 35-49 years in good health and CMV-seropositive. Both conserved end residues are part of each CDR3. Fields, in order: J gene, clone size, V gene, D gene, CDR3 protein, CDR3 DNA. A D gene is named only where the DNA matches it firmly. Clone size is stated in some rows and not others, as once, few, many or a class when expanded.

TRBJ1-6 . TRBV5-1 . CASSLSSSYNSPLHF TGCGCCAGCAGCTTGTCGAGCTCCTATAATTCACCCCTCCACTTT
TRBJ2-7 . TRBV10-3 . CAISELQGPYEQYF TGTGCCATCAGTGAGCTACAGGGCCCCTACGAGCAGTACTTC
TRBJ2-7 . TRBV18 . CARSGQTSSYEQYF TGTGCCAGATCAGGACAGACGAGCTCCTACGAGCAGTACTTC
TRBJ2-7 . TRBV4-1 TRBD2 CASSQDRERGGSYEQYF TGCGCCAGCAGCCAAGATCGAGAGCGGGGGGGCTCCTACGAGCAGTACTTC
TRBJ1-5 . TRBV27 TRBD1 CASSSPGQGTHQPQHF TGTGCCAGCAGTTCCCCGGGACAGGGAACGCATCAGCCCCAGCATTTT
TRBJ1-4 . TRBV2 TRBD1 CASSARQGSTEKLFF TGTGCCAGCAGCGCTAGACAGGGGAGTACTGAAAAACTGTTTTTT
TRBJ2-1 . TRBV19 TRBD2 CASSMEAGGYTYNEQFF TGTGCCAGTAGTATGGAAGCGGGAGGGTATACCTACAATGAGCAGTTCTTC
TRBJ2-1 . TRBV11-2 TRBD2 CASSPREKRLAGFNEQFF TGTGCCAGCAGCCCCCGTGAGAAAAGACTAGCGGGATTTAATGAGCAGTTCTTC
TRBJ2-4 . TRBV2 . CASSDRSGRANIQYF TGTGCCAGCAGTGACCGGTCAGGGCGTGCAAACATTCAGTACTTC
TRBJ1-5 . TRBV28 TRBD1 CASSSGQDSGPQHF TGTGCCAGCAGTTCCGGACAGGACTCGGGGCCCCAGCATTTT
TRBJ1-1 few TRBV9 TRBD1 CASSVSDRPAEAFF TGTGCCAGCAGCGTGTCGGACAGGCCGGCTGAAGCTTTCTTT
TRBJ2-2 . TRBV18 . CASSPLRDTGELFF TGTGCCAGCTCACCACTCAGGGACACCGGGGAGCTGTTTTTT
TRBJ2-1 . TRBV2 TRBD2 CASSEDWTSGQQFF TGTGCCAGCAGTGAAGACTGGACTAGCGGACAGCAGTTCTTC
TRBJ2-3 . TRBV5-1 . CASSLDPGKGDTQYF TGCGCCAGCAGCTTGGATCCGGGAAAAGGAGATACGCAGTATTTT
TRBJ2-7 . TRBV7-9 . CASSSAAYEQYF TGTGCCAGCAGCTCGGCGGCCTACGAGCAGTACTTC
TRBJ2-7 . TRBV14 . CATRVRVITEISYEQYF TGTGCCACCCGGGTGAGGGTAATCACCGAGATCTCCTACGAGCAGTACTTC
TRBJ2-3 . TRBV6-5 TRBD2 CASSYNSGDTQYF TGTGCCAGCAGTTACAATAGCGGGGATACGCAGTATTTT
TRBJ2-2 . TRBV5-1 TRBD2 CASSALAGARTGELFF TGCGCCAGCAGCGCGTTAGCGGGAGCGAGAACCGGGGAGCTGTTTTTT
TRBJ2-2 . TRBV9 . CASSVDAAYTGELFF TGTGCCAGCAGCGTAGACGCTGCGTACACCGGGGAGCTGTTTTTT
TRBJ2-7 . TRBV20-1 . CSARREEQYF TGCAGTGCTAGGAGGGAGGAGCAGTACTTC
TRBJ2-1 . TRBV5-6 TRBD1 CASRSPTGALSYNEQFF TGTGCCAGCAGGAGCCCGACAGGGGCCCTCTCCTACAATGAGCAGTTCTTC
TRBJ1-2 . TRBV5-1 . CASSDAPRTDHYGYTF TGCGCCAGCAGCGACGCCCCCAGGACAGACCACTATGGCTACACCTTC
TRBJ2-7 few TRBV11-3 TRBD2 CASSLEPLAGQYEQYF TGTGCCAGCAGCTTAGAGCCACTAGCGGGACAATACGAGCAGTACTTC
TRBJ2-1 . TRBV27 TRBD2 CASSGRAIRRDNEQFF TGTGCCAGCAGCGGGAGGGCCATACGGAGGGACAATGAGCAGTTCTTC
TRBJ1-2 . TRBV6-1 . CASSDTGRPNYGYTF TGTGCCAGCAGTGATACTGGGAGGCCTAACTATGGCTACACCTTC